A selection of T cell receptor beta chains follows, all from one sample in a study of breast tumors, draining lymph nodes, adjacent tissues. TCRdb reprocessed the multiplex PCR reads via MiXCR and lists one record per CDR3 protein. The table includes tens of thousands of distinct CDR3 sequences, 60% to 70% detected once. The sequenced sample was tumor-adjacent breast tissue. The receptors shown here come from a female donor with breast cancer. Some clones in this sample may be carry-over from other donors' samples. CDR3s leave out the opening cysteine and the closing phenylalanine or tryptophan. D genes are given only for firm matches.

SARDLRSPYEQY	TRBJ2-7	NA	TRBV20-1
ASSPNNEKLF	TRBJ1-4	NA	TRBV5-4
ASSLAETYEQY	TRBJ2-7	TRBD2	TRBV7-6
ATSDLDSYEQY	TRBJ2-7	NA	TRBV24-1
ASSPEQATDTQY	TRBJ2-3	NA	TRBV7-9
ASGSGNEQF	TRBJ2-1	NA	TRBV7-9
ASSQDLATGVYGYT	TRBJ1-2	TRBD1	TRBV3-1
ASSAGGEQY	TRBJ2-7	NA	TRBV5-4
SARDLGQGYNEQF	TRBJ2-1	TRBD1	TRBV20-1
ASSLGQGAYEQY	TRBJ2-7	TRBD1	TRBV7-9
ASSLGGQGAYNEQF	TRBJ2-1	NA	TRBV5-1
ASRVNGYT	TRBJ1-2	NA	TRBV19
ASKRQGGIGELF	TRBJ2-2	NA	TRBV12-3/TRBV12-4
ASRDQETQY	TRBJ2-5	NA	TRBV6-1
ASSEQGSGEQF	TRBJ2-1	NA	TRBV10-2
ASSLVPSGVETQY	TRBJ2-5	TRBD2	TRBV11-2